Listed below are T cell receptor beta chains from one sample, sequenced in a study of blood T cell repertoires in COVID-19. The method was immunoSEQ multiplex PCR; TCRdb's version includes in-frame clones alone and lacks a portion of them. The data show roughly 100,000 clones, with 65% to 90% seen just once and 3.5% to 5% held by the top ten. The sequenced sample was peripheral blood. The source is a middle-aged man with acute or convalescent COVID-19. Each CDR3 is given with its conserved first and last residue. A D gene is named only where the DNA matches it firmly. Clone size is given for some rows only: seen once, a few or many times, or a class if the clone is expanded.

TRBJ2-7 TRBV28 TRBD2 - CASSFDAGVKEQYF TGTGCCAGCAGTTTCGACGCGGGAGTGAAGGAGCAGTACTTC
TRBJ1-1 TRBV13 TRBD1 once CASIPGGGYGSTEAFF TGTGCCAGCATCCCGGGAGGGGGCTACGGGAGCACTGAAGCTTTCTTT
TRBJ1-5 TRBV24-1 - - CATSGDYSNQPQHF TGTGCCACCTCTGGAGACTATAGCAATCAGCCCCAGCATTTT
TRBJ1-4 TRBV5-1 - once CASRPGGGGSNEKLFF TGCGCCAGCAGGCCGGGTGGCGGCGGCAGCAATGAAAAACTGTTTTTT
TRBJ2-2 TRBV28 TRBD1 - CASSTTGQGFAGELFF TGTGCCAGCAGTACCACGGGACAGGGGTTCGCCGGGGAGCTGTTTTTT
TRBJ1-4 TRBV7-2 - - CASSLVSQIGGKLFF TGTGCCAGCAGCTTAGTTTCACAGATAGGGGGAAAACTGTTTTTT
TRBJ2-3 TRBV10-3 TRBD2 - CAISESGGVAGGLTDTQYF TGTGCCATCAGTGAGTCGGGGGGCGTAGCGGGGGGCCTTACAGATACGCAGTATTTT
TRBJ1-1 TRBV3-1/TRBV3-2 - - CASSQWEENTEAFF TGTGCCAGCAGCCAATGGGAGGAGAACACTGAAGCTTTCTTT
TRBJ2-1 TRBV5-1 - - CASSDDSYNEQFF TGCGCCAGCAGCGACGACAGTTACAATGAGCAGTTCTTC
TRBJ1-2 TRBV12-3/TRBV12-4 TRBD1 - CASRFRGLGGHTF TGTGCCAGCAGATTCAGGGGGCTGGGCGGCCACACCTTC
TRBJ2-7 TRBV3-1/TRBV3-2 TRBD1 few CASSPWDRDYEQYF TGTGCCAGCAGCCCCTGGGACAGGGACTACGAGCAGTACTTC
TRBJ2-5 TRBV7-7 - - CASSSGPTLTQYF TGTGCTAGCAGCTCTGGCCCAACGCTGACCCAGTACTTC
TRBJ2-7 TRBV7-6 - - CASSLESAGLPYEQYF TGTGCCAGCAGCTTAGAGTCGGCAGGTCTCCCCTACGAGCAGTACTTC
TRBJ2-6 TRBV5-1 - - CASSLAGSGANVLTF TGCGCCAGCAGCTTGGCGGGATCCGGGGCCAACGTCCTGACTTTC
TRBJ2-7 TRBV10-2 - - CASSLGGGPYEQYF TGCGCCAGCAGTCTGGGAGGGGGGCCCTACGAGCAGTACTTC
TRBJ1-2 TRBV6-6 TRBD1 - CASSYGQGNYGYTF TGTGCCAGCAGTTACGGACAGGGGAACTATGGCTACACCTTC
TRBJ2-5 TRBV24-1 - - CATSATGLGQETQYF TGTGCCACCAGTGCCACAGGGCTAGGTCAAGAGACCCAGTACTTC
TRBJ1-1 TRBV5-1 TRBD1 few CASSLGQGGAEAFF TGCGCCAGCAGCTTAGGGCAGGGGGGCGCTGAAGCTTTCTTT
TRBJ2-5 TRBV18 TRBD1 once CASSQIRDRGKTQYF TGTGCCAGCTCTCAAATTCGGGACAGGGGTAAGACCCAGTACTTC
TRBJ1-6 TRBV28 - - CASSPPNYSPLHF TGTGCCAGCAGTCCTCCTAATTATTCACCCCTCCACTTT
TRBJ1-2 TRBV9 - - CASSEGAAPAEGYGYTF TGTGCCAGCAGCGAAGGTGCTGCCCCAGCGGAGGGCTATGGCTACACCTTC
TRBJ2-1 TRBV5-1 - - CASSLGGDNEQFF TGCGCCAGCAGCTTGGGCGGGGATAATGAGCAGTTCTTC
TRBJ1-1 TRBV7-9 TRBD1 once CASSRPWGTGGMDEAFF TGTGCCAGCAGCCGCCCCTGGGGGACAGGGGGTATGGATGAAGCTTTCTTT
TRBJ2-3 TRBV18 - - CASSPPSFSDTQYF TGTGCCAGCTCACCACCTTCCTTTTCCGATACGCAGTATTTT
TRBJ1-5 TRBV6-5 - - CASRLYSNQPQHF TGTGCCAGCAGGTTATATAGCAATCAGCCCCAGCATTTT
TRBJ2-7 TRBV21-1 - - CASSNGVRSSGTYEQYF TGTGCCAGCAGCAATGGTGTCCGCAGTAGCGGGACCTACGAGCAGTACTTC
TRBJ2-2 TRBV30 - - CAWRGQGTGELFF TGTGCCTGGAGAGGCCAGGGAACCGGGGAGCTGTTTTTT
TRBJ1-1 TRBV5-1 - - CASRTSADTEAFF TGCGCCAGCAGGACCTCGGCGGACACTGAAGCTTTCTTT
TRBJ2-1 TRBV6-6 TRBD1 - CASRSQGYEQFF TGTGCCAGCAGGTCACAGGGGTACGAGCAGTTCTTC
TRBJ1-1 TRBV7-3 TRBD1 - CASSPRGTGSTEAFF TGTGCCAGCAGCCCCCGGGGGACAGGGTCGACTGAAGCTTTCTTT
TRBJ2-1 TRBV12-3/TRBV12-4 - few CASSLQRDEQFF TGTGCCAGCAGTTTACAGCGGGATGAGCAGTTCTTC
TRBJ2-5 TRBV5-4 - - CATKLTRRGETQYF TGTGCCACCAAGCTTACGCGCAGGGGAGAGACCCAGTACTTC
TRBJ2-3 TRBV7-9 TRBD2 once CASSLSVTSGDSDTQYF TGTGCCAGCAGCTTATCCGTGACGAGCGGGGACTCAGATACGCAGTATTTT
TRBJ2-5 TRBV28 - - CASSPSRETQYF TGTGCCAGCTCGCCCTCGAGAGAGACCCAGTACTTC
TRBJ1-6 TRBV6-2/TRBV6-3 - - CASSPTGINSPLHF TGTGCCAGCAGTCCCACAGGGATTAATTCACCCCTCCACTTT
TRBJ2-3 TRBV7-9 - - CASSPRGGDTQYF TGTGCCAGCAGCCCTAGGGGAGGAGATACGCAGTATTTT
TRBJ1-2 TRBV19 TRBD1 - CASKSPQGLQLYGYTF TGTGCCAGTAAGTCCCCACAGGGGCTACAACTCTATGGCTACACCTTC
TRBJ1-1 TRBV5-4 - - CASSLYFGNTEAFF TGTGCCAGCAGCTTGTATTTCGGGAACACTGAAGCTTTCTTT
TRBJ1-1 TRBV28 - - CASSLTGNTEAFF TGTGCCAGCAGTTTAACAGGGAACACTGAAGCTTTCTTT
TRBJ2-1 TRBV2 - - CASGVAETYNEQFF TGTGCCAGCGGAGTAGCGGAGACCTACAATGAGCAGTTCTTC